This T cell receptor (beta chain) is drawn from a study of vaccination effects on CD4 cells after COVID-19. Study background: Before sequencing, viral peptide pools were used by the ViraFEST assay to expand antigen-specific CD4+ T cells. For each well, about 1.8 million PBMC were cultured with about 10 IU/ml IL-2 and roughly 9.2 ug/ml peptides. Study results and caveats: The study found marked clonal contraction of infection- and vaccine-induced clones late after vaccination.

When less than 12 days of culture had elapsed, CD4+ T cells were isolated. In this sample, this clone turned up a few times. What it binds is unknown. The method was immunoSEQ multiplex PCR; TCRdb's version includes in-frame clones alone and lacks a portion of them. In the table there are about 37,000 clones, roughly 74% of which are singletons. CDR3 size: 15 residues. Germline loops: CDR1 SNHLY, CDR2 FYNNEI. The ends were cut back, 8 bases at V and 5 bases at J, with 21 bases in the middle. The source material was CD4+ T cells from PBMCs cultured without peptide, sampled before COVID-19 vaccination. V and J are TRBV2 and TRBJ2-5, with D possibly matching TRBD2 (5 bases). The origin of this receptor is a human donor who received a COVID-19 vaccine. The CDR3 DNA reads TGTGCCAGCGGGCCTTCCGGACTCCCACGGGAGACCCAGTACTTC. This sequence encodes CASGPSGLPRETQYF. Supplemented by reference TRBV2 and TRBJ2-5, the full variable domain reads EPEVTQTPSHQVTQMGQEVILRCVPISNHLYFYWYRQILGQKVEFLVSFYNNEISEKSEIFDDQFSVERPDGSNFTLKIRSTKLEDSAMYFCASGPSGLPRETQYFGPGTRLLVL.